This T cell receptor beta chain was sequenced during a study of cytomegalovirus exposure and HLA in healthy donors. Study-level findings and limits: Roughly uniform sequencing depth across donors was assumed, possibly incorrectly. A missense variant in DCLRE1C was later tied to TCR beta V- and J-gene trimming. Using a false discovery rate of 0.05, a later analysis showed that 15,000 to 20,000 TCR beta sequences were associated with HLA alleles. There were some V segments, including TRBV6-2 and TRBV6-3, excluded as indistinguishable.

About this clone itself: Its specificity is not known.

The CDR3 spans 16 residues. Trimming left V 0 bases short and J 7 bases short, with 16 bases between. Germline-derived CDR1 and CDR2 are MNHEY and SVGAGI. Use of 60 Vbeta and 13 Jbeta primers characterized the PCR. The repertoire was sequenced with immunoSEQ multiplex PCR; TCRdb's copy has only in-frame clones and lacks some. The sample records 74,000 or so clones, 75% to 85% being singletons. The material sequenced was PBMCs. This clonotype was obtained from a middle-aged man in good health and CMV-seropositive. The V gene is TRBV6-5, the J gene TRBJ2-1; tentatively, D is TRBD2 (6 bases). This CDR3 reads CASSYSISGPTNEQFF. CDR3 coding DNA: TGTGCCAGCAGTTACTCGATCAGCGGGCCGACGAATGAGCAGTTCTTC.